A selection of T cell receptor beta chains follows, all from one sample in a study of T cell responses to AZD1222 COVID-19 vaccine. The assay was immunoSEQ multiplex PCR, and TCRdb's table has in-frame clones only and misses some. The top ten clones hold 2.5% to 3.5% of a sample with about 120,000 clones, about 92% of them seen once. This specimen consisted of peripheral blood, obtained on day 0 of AZD1222 vaccination. The receptors here all came from an adult in good health. Each CDR3 is given with its conserved first and last residue. Fields, in order: V gene, J gene, clone size, D gene, CDR3 DNA, CDR3 protein. The D gene is left open where the match is weak. The size entry is marked missing in some rows and otherwise reads once, few, many or a size class.

TRBV12-3/TRBV12-4	TRBJ2-7	once	-	TGTGCCAGCAGCCGGGGCCTCGTGGAGCAGTACTTC	CASSRGLVEQYF
TRBV5-4	TRBJ2-3	-	-	TGTGCCAGCAGCCCTTACTTGGATACGCAGTATTTT	CASSPYLDTQYF
TRBV5-4	TRBJ1-3	-	-	TGTGCCAGCAGCGGGACACCTGGAAACACCATATATTTT	CASSGTPGNTIYF
TRBV12-2	TRBJ2-7	-	-	TGTGCAAGTCGCCCCCGTCATCAGTCGGGGGGGGTAGTGGCCACTCTCGAGCAGTACTTC	CASRPRHQSGGVVATLEQYF
TRBV15	TRBJ1-5	-	-	TGTGCCACCAGCAGAGAAATCACGCCCCAGCATTTT	CATSREITPQHF
TRBV19	TRBJ2-7	once	-	TGTGCCAGTAGTATGTCCGAGTTCTCCTACGAGCAGTACTTC	CASSMSEFSYEQYF
TRBV27	TRBJ1-5	-	-	TGTGCCAGCAGTCCCCAGGGAAACGGCAATCAGCCCCAGCATTTT	CASSPQGNGNQPQHF
TRBV28	TRBJ2-2	-	-	TGTGCCAGCAGTTTTGGAGCGAACACCGGGGAGCTGTTTTTT	CASSFGANTGELFF
TRBV19	TRBJ1-5	-	TRBD1	TGTGCCAGTAGCGACCGATCATCCGGGACAGGTTTCAATCAGCCCCAGCATTTT	CASSDRSSGTGFNQPQHF
TRBV18	TRBJ1-1	-	-	TGTGCCAGCTCACCAAATTCGGCAGGGAGAACTGAAGCTTTCTTT	CASSPNSAGRTEAFF
TRBV18	TRBJ1-2	-	TRBD1	TGTGCCAGCTCACCCCCCGACAGGGGGCAACCCTATGGCTACACCTTC	CASSPPDRGQPYGYTF
TRBV27	TRBJ1-5	-	-	TGTGCCAGCAGTCCGAATGGGGTAGGCAATCAGCCCCAGCATTTT	CASSPNGVGNQPQHF
TRBV11-2	TRBJ1-6	-	TRBD1	TGTGCCAGCAGCTTAGGGGGAGACAGGGTTTCACCCCTCCACTTT	CASSLGGDRVSPLHF
TRBV25-1	TRBJ2-1	-	-	-	CASSFWRGLFF
TRBV19	TRBJ2-3	-	-	TGTGCCAGTAGTCAAGATACGCAGTATTTT	CASSQDTQYF
TRBV5-5	TRBJ2-2	-	TRBD1	TGTGCCAGCAGCTTGGCCCTAGGGACAGGGTTCATGTACACCGGGGAGCTGTTTTTT	CASSLALGTGFMYTGELFF
TRBV24-1	TRBJ2-4	-	-	TGTGCCACCAGTCGGAGGGGACATGAGGGTCAGTACTTC	CATSRRGHEGQYF
TRBV2	TRBJ2-7	-	TRBD1	TGTGCCAGCAAACTTGACAGGGGGCGATTCTACGAGCAGTACTTC	CASKLDRGRFYEQYF
TRBV9	TRBJ2-7	-	TRBD2	TGTGCCAGCAGCGTAGGGGAGACTAGCGGGACGGGGGAGCAGTACTTC	CASSVGETSGTGEQYF
TRBV14	TRBJ2-1	-	TRBD2	TGTGCCAGCAGCAGGCGGACTAGCGGGAGTACTGAGCAGTTCTTC	CASSRRTSGSTEQFF